This T cell receptor (beta chain) originates from a study of cytomegalovirus exposure and HLA in healthy donors. Study-level background: In an earlier analysis, around 120 million unique TCR beta sequences were found from 150 million to 200 million T cells. Unique TCRs from HLA-typed donors, 85 million to 100 million of them, were held in an early data release.

This clone has only a few counts. Its antigen is unknown. V trimming: 4 bases; J trimming: 4 bases; junction bases outside the gene matches: 3. This CDR3 spans 13 amino acids. Germline CDR1 SGHNT, CDR2 YENEEA. Broader study findings: Sequencing likely produced, as an artifact, a cluster of highly shared sequence variants. Through in vitro validation, a few CMV-associated chains were shown to be specific for CMV antigens.

Primers: 60 Vbeta forward and 13 Jbeta reverse. The protocol was immunoSEQ multiplex PCR, while the TCRdb copy is restricted to in-frame clones and leaves out a portion. Among around 170,000 clones listed, around three quarters were seen once. The rearrangement links TRBV11-3 to TRBJ1-2, with 7 bases fitting TRBD1. The sample was PBMCs. The source of this sequence is a woman younger than 45 in good health and CMV-seropositive. CDR3 sequence (DNA): TGTGCCAGCAGCTCAGGGACAGCCTATGGCTACACCTTC. It yields the protein CASSSGTAYGYTF.